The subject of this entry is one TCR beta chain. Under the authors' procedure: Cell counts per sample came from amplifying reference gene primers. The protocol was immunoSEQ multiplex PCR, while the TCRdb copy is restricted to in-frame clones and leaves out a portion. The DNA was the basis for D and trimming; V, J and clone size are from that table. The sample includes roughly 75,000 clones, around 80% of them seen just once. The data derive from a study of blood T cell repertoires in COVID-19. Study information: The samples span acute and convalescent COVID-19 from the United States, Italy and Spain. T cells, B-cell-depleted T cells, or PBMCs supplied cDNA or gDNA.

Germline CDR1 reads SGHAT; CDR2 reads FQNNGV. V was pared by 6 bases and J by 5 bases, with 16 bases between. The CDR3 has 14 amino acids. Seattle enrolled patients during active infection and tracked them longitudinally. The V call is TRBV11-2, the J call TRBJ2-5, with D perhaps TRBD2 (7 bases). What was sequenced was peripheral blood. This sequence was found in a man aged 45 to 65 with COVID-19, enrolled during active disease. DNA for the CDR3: TGTGCCAGCAGAAGGTGGGGGGGCCGCGAGACCCAGTACTTC. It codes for CASRRWGGRETQYF.